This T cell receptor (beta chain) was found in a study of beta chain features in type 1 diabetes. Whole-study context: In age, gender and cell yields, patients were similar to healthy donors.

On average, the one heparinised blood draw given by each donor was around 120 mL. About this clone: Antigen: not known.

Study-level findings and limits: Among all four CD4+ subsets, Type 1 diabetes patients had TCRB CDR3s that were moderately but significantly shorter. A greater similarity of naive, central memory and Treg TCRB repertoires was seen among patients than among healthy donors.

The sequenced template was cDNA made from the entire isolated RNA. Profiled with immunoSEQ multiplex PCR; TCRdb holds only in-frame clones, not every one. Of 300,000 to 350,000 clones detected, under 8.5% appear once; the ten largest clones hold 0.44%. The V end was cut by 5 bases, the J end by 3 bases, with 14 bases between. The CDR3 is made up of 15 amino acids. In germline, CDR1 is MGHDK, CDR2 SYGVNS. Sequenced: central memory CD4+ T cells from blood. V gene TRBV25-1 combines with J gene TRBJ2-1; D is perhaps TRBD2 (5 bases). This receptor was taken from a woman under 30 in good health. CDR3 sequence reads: CASSPTTANYNEQFF. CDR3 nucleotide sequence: TGTGCCAGCAGTCCGACTACGGCCAACTACAATGAGCAGTTCTTC.